This T cell receptor (beta chain) was sequenced during a study of T cells in Graves' hyperthyroidism and ophthalmopathy. The CDR3 runs to 15 residues. V was shortened by 7 bases and J by 5 bases, with 21 bases between the two germline ends. This clonotype was seen more than once but under ten times. Each patient was aged 18 to 65 and had newly diagnosed hyperthyroidism of under 2 months' duration. The study excluded patients with uncontrolled infection, other autoimmune disease, pregnancy or lactation. Diagnosing involved the use of clinical symptoms, serum thyroxine and TRAb, thyroid ultrasound and orbital computed tomography. It was RNA transcripts that yielded the amplified TCR beta CDR3 regions. A first-round RT-PCR of the TCR CDR3 used the HTBI primer set. TCRdb analysed the multiplex PCR reads with MiXCR anew, one entry per CDR3 protein. This table holds under 200,000 distinct CDR3 sequences, 9.4% found once.

The sequence was obtained from a woman aged 18-29 years with Graves' hyperthyroidism that later progressed to Graves' ophthalmopathy. The specimen sequenced was blood. The J gene is TRBJ2-7, the V gene TRBV12-3 or TRBV12-4; a weak D match, TRBD1 (5 bases). The CDR3 here is CASNFSRRRVDEQYF. CDR3 bases: TGTGCCAGCAATTTTAGCCGCCGCAGGGTAGACGAGCAGTACTTC.